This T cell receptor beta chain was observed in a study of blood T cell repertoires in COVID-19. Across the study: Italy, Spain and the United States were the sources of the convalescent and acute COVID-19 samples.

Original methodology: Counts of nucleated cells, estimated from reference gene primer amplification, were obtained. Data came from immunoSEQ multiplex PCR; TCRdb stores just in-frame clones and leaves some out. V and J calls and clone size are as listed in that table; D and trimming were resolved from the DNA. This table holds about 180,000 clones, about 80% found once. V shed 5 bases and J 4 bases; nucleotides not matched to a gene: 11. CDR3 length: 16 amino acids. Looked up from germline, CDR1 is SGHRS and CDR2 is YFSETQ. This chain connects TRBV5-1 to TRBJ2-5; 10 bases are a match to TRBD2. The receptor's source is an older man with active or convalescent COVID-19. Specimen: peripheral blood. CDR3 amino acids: CASRGQVVAGGETQYF. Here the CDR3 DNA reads TGCGCCAGCAGAGGGCAGGTCGTAGCGGGAGGAGAGACCCAGTACTTC.